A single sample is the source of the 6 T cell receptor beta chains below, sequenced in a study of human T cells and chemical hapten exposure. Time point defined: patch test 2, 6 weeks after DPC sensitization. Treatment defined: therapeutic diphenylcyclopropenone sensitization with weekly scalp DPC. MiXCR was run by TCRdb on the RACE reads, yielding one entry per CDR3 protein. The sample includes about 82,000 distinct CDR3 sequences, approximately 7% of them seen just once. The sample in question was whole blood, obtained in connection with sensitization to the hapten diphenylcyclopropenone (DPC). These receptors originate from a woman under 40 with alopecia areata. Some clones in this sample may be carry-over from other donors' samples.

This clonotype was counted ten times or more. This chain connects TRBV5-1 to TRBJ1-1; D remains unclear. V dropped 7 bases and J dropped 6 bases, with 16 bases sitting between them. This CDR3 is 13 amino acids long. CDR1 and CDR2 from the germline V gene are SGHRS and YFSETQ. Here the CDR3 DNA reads TGCGCCAGCTCCTCTGACATGGTCGCTGAAGCTTTCTTT. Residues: CASSSDMVAEAFF.

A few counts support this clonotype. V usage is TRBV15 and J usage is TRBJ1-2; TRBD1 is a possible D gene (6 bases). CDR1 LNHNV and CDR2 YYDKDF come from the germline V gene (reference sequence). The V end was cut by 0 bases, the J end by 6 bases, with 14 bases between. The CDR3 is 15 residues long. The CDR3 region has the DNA TGTGCCACCAGCAGAGAGTGGGGGCAGTGGAATGGCTACACCTTC. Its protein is CATSREWGQWNGYTF.

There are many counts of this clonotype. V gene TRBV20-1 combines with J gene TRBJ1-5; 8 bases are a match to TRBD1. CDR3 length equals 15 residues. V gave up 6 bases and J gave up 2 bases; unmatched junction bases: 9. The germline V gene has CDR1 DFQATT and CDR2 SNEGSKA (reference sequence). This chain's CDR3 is CSAHTEGQGNQPQHF. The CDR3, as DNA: TGCAGTGCCCATACGGAGGGACAGGGCAATCAGCCCCAGCATTTT.

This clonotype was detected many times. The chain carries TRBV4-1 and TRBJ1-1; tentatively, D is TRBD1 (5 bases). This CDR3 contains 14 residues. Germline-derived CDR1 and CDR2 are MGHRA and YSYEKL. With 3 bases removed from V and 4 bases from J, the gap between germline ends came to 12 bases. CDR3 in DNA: TGCGCCAGCAGCCAGACAGAGCTAGGCACTGAAGCTTTCTTT. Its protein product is CASSQTELGTEAFF.

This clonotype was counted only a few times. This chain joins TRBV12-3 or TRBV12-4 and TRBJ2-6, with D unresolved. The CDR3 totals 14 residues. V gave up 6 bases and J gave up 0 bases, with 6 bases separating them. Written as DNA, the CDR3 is TGTGCCAGCAGCAGAGACTCTGGGGCCAACGTCCTGACTTTC. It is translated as CASSRDSGANVLTF.

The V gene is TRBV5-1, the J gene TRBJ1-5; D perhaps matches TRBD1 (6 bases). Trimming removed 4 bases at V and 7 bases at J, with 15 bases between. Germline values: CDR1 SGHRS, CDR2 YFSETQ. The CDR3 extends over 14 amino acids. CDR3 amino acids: CASSPGEGLQPQHF. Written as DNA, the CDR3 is TGCGCCAGCAGCCCAGGGGAGGGCTTGCAGCCCCAGCATTTT.